Detailed here is one T cell receptor beta chain. The source of the sample is a study of CD8 T cells in Susac syndrome. The CDR3 has 16 residues. Germline V gene sequence: CDR1 ENHRY, CDR2 SYGVKD. Germline trimming cut 5 bases from V and 7 bases from J; bases unmatched to any gene: 16. An amount of RNA that ranged from roughly 0.45 to 1 ug was reverse transcribed with random hexamers. TCRdb fed the immunoSEQ multiplex PCR reads into MiXCR, producing one record per CDR3 protein. The sample has around 280,000 distinct CDR3 sequences, approximately 90% seen once. This clonotype was obtained from a human donor with multiple sclerosis. The sequencing input was CD4+ T cells from PBMCs. The chain links TRBV10-3 to TRBJ1-2; TRBD1 matches at 7 bases. Here the CDR3 reads CAISQNQGTALVGYTF. CDR3 nucleotide sequence: TGTGCCATCAGTCAAAATCAGGGGACAGCCCTTGTTGGCTACACCTTC.